This T cell receptor beta chain appears in the sequencing data of a study of OX40 agonist ivuxolimab in advanced cancers. Across the study: Two patients with cutaneous melanoma and one with hepatocellular carcinoma, three in total, showed partial responses. General observations from the study: CD8+ T cells showed, on average, more clonal expansion than CD4+ cells.

Clones were sequenced by immunoSEQ multiplex PCR, and TCRdb holds only the in-frame ones, with some missing. The sample includes 65,000 to 70,000 clones, around 83% seen only once; the top ten take roughly 2.4%. On this clone: The antigen is unknown.

This TCR derives from an adult with an advanced solid tumor such as melanoma, head and neck, liver or kidney cancer. The specimen comprised CD4+ or CD8+ T cells sorted from blood, sampled in a trial of the OX40 agonist ivuxolimab.

In nucleotides, the CDR3 is TGTGCCAGCAGTTTACGGCGTAGCACAGATACGCAGTATTTT. Translated, it gives CASSLRRSTDTQYF. The gene calls are TRBV27 and TRBJ2-3; the D is unclear. CDR3 length equals 14 residues. Between the trimmed V and J ends, which lost 2 bases and 0 bases, there was a span of 6 bases. Germline CDR1 is MNHEY and CDR2 is SMNVEV (reference sequence).